One T cell receptor (beta chain) is described in this entry. Its specificity is unknown. This record belongs to a study of CD8+ T cells in alopecia areata. cDNA prepared by RNA extraction and subsequent reverse transcription served as the template for sequencing. Here immunoSEQ multiplex PCR was the method, and the copy in TCRdb shows in-frame clones only, minus some. The table lists 150,000 to 200,000 clones, about two thirds of them singletons. Broader study findings: Both scalp clonality and the expanded CD8+ clones among the top 100 showed a significant decrease with tofacitinib. Clonality exceeded that of normal scalp in lesional scalp, most notably in alopecia totalis/universalis.

Treatment indicated: oral pan-JAK inhibitor, 5-10 mg twice daily. V was cut by 8 bases and J by 2 bases, with 16 bases left in between. The CDR3 runs to 16 residues. CDR1 is SNHLY, CDR2 FYNNEI, per germline. The genes are TRBV2 and TRBJ2-6, with no clear D. The sequence was obtained from a human donor with alopecia areata. Here the sequenced sample was CD4+ T cells sorted from blood, taken at week 4, from a patient treated with tofacitinib. Here the CDR3 reads CASVSDGSAGANVLTF. CDR3 DNA: TGTGCCAGCGTCTCGGACGGATCGGCTGGGGCCAACGTCCTGACTTTC. The whole variable domain, filled in from reference TRBV2 and TRBJ2-6, reads EPEVTQTPSHQVTQMGQEVILRCVPISNHLYFYWYRQILGQKVEFLVSFYNNEISEKSEIFDDQFSVERPDGSNFTLKIRSTKLEDSAMYFCASVSDGSAGANVLTFGAGSRLTVL.